Below, one T cell receptor beta chain is given with its context. The record originates from a study of blood T cell repertoires in COVID-19. Study-wide background: Sample material is recorded as cDNA or gDNA derived from T cells, B-cell-depleted T cells, or PBMCs.

Assay used: immunoSEQ multiplex PCR; TCRdb lists only in-frame clones, some missing. The sample contains around 100,000 clones, roughly 87% of which appear only once. The clonotype was recovered from a human donor in a cohort sampled during active COVID-19. The sample taken for sequencing was peripheral blood.

The DNA of the CDR3 is TGTGCCAGCAGCTTAGATCAGGGAAGCAATCAGCCCCAGCATTTT. It is translated as CASSLDQGSNQPQHF. The V call is TRBV11-2, the J call TRBJ1-5; D might be TRBD1 (5 bases). V was clipped by 0 bases and J by 1 base, with 7 bases between them. Germline V gene sequence: CDR1 SGHAT, CDR2 FQNNGV. The CDR3 consists of 15 residues.